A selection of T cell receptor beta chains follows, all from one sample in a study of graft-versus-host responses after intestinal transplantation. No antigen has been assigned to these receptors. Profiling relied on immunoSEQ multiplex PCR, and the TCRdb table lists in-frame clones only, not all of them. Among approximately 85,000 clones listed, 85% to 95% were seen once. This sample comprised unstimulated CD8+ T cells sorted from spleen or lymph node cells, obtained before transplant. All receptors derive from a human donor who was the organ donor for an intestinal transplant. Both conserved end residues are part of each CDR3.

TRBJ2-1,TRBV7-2,CASSPNGGLYNEQFF
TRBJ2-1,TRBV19,CASSQSAISYNEQFF
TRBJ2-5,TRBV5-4,CASSLVLAGGGQETQYF
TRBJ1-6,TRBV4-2,CASSQSTNSYNSPLHF
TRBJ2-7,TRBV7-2,CASSSGDRVHEQYF
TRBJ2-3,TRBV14,CASSQVSSPSGSDTQYF
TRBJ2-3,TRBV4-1,CASSLEGSDTQYF
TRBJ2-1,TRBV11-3,CASSLEGGPQFF
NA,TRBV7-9,CASRNPGQGFHEQYF
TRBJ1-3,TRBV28,CASSYRTSGNTIYF
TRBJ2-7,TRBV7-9,CASSLEPSPGEQYF
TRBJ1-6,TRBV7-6,CASSLEVGSPLHF
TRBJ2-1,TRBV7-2,CASSFFTHLNEQFF
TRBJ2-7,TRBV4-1,CASSQDPGQFYEQYF
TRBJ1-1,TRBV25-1,CASSEQGAEAFF
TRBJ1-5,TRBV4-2,CASSSDRDPPQHF
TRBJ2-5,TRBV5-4,CASSFWGGAGAEETQYF
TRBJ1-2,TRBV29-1,CSDSPGPKNDGYTF
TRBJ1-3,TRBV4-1,CASSQDFGGNTIYF
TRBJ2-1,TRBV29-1,CSVLTSRAYNEQFF
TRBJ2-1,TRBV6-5,CASSYSTGGEQFF
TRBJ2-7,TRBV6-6,CASSYAAYSSYEQYF
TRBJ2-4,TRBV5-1,CASSPTGVAKNIQYF
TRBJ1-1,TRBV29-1,CSITGTGVVRPEAFF
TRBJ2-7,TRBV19,CASRLTSGGYEQYF
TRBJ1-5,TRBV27,CASSLSFNQPQHF
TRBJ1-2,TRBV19,CASTPWAGGSNYGYTF
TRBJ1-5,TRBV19,CASSGSGNQPQHF
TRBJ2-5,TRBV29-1,CSVVLAELQETQYF
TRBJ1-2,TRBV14,CASSPWMAYGYTF
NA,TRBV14,CASSPVQGAISLVDEQYF
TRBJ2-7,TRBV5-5,CASTDLARGEQYF
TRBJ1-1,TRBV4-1,CASSQIEAGGLSEAFF
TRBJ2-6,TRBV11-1,CASSVTESGANVLTF
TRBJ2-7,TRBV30,CAWSGEVSEQYF
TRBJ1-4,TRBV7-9,CASSLVGGTNEKLFF
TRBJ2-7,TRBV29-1,CSVDMGSDEQYF
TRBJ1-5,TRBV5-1,CASSLEGTRGQPQHF
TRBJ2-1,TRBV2,CASSDTSAHYNEQFF
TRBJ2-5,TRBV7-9,CASSSDHYEETQYF
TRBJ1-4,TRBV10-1,CASSTGTGSPLEEKLFF
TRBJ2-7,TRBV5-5,CASSFGGYTYEQYF
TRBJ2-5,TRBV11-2,CASSPLAGGLLETQYF
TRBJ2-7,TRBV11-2,CASSLGQGAFEQYF
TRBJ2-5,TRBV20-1,CSVPSETQYF
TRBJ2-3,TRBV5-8,CASSLPAGDTDTQYF
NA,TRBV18,CASSKWDWASLAYEQYF
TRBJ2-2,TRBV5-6,CASSFTVGELFF
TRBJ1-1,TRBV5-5,CASSLSWAQWFVNTEAFF
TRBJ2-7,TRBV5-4,CASSLAPPRAESSYEQYF
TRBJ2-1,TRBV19,CATGTSGYNEQFF
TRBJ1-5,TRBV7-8,CASSLEGGGYSNQPQHF
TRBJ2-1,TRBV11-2,CASSFSRPSGGNEQFF